This T cell receptor (beta chain) emerged from a study of T cells in tumors after PD-1 blockade. Study-level information: Excluded were patients with checkpoint blockade, immunosuppressants, or radiotherapy or other anti-cancer therapy within 4 weeks. Patients received pembrolizumab 200 mg every 3 weeks or cemiplimab 350 mg every 2 weeks. Blood samples averaged around 110,000 templates (range roughly 24,679-270,000) and more than 35,000 unique clonotypes. Daily vismodegib 150 mg continued in a subset of anti-PD-1-treated patients.

CDR1 is SEHNR, CDR2 FQNEAQ, per germline (reference sequence). J lost 5 bases, V lost 6 bases, and 12 bases had no gene match. The CDR3 runs to 15 residues. TCRdb's copy holds only in-frame clones and misses some; the assay was immunoSEQ multiplex PCR. The sample consists of tens of thousands of clones, around two thirds of them appearing once. The genes are TRBV7-9 and TRBJ1-2; 7 nucleotides line up with TRBD1. The sample in question was PBMCs, obtained after anti-PD-1 treatment. The TCR comes from a human donor with basal cell carcinoma. CDR3 protein: CASSTTGTRRYGYTF. In DNA, the CDR3 is TGTGCCAGCAGTACGACAGGGACTCGACGATATGGCTACACCTTC.